The 4 T cell receptor beta chains reported below all come from one sample, sequenced in a study of PD-1 blockade in mismatch repair-deficient tumors. Sequencing used immunoSEQ multiplex PCR; TCRdb keeps in-frame clones, though not all of them. This sample yields approximately 80,000 clones, of which approximately 81% are seen a single time; less than 6% belongs to the top ten. Sequenced material: peripheral blood, taken 44 weeks after starting pembrolizumab. These receptor sequences come from an adult with mismatch repair-deficient cancer.

J is TRBJ2-1 and V is TRBV18; D tentatively fits TRBD1 or TRBD2 (7 bases each). The CDR3 consists of 14 residues. V lost 6 bases to trimming and J lost 6 bases, with 15 bases between them. Per the germline V gene, CDR1 is KGHSH and CDR2 is LQKENI. The CDR3 region is CASSQGGTGNEQFF. CDR3 in DNA: TGTGCCAGCTCTCAGGGGGGGACGGGCAATGAGCAGTTCTTC. The full variable domain, its missing parts supplied by reference TRBV18 and TRBJ2-1, is NAGVMQNPRHLVRRRGQEARLRCSPMKGHSHVYWYRQLPEEGLKFMVYLQKENIIDESGMPKERFSAEFPKEGPSILRIQQVVRGDSAAYFCASSQGGTGNEQFFGPGTRLTVL.

The chain combines TRBV15 with TRBJ2-7; 7 nucleotides match TRBD2. The ends lost 0 bases at V and 7 bases at J; junction bases unmatched: 9. CDR3 size: 15 residues. CDR1 is LNHNV and CDR2 is YYDKDF in the germline V gene (reference sequence). CDR3 loop: CATSREGGRLGEQYF. The CDR3 DNA reads TGTGCCACCAGCAGAGAGGGCGGGAGACTGGGGGAGCAGTACTTC.

The CDR3 region has the DNA TGTGCCAGTAGAACCGGGCAGGGGGCTCTCTACGAGCAGTACTTC. Translated: CASRTGQGALYEQYF. The chain links TRBV19 to TRBJ2-7; 8 bases match TRBD1. This CDR3 has 15 residues. V was pared by 6 bases and J by 3 bases, with 10 bases of the junction left unmatched. The germline V gene encodes CDR1 LNHDA and CDR2 SQIVND (reference sequence).

This rearrangement joins TRBV19 to TRBJ2-7, with TRBD1 as a possible D gene (6 bases). CDR1 is LNHDA and CDR2 is SQIVND in the germline V gene (reference sequence). CDR3 length: 14 residues. V dropped 4 bases and J dropped 2 bases, with 12 bases sitting between them. CDR3: CASSTGTPAYEQYF. DNA of the CDR3: TGTGCCAGTAGTACCGGGACACCCGCCTACGAGCAGTACTTC. The variable domain in full, completed from reference TRBV19 and TRBJ2-7, reads DGGITQSPKYLFRKEGQNVTLSCEQNLNHDAMYWYRQDPGQGLRLIYYSQIVNDFQKGDIAEGYSVSREKKESFPLTVTSAQKNPTAFYLCASSTGTPAYEQYFGPGTRLTVT.